The sequence of this TCR beta chain was determined in a study of lymphopenia after photon versus proton radiotherapy. Study results and limitations: Relative stability marked proton patients; photon patients lost diversity and naive cells. In patients who died, overall survival fell as post-nadir TCR diversity dropped more. After the lymphocyte nadir, photon-treated repertoires showed oligoclonal expansion, especially of CD8+ Temra cells.

Germline-derived CDR1 and CDR2 are SGHTA and FQGNSA. Trimming shortened V by 3 bases and J by 4 bases, and 6 bases separated the two germline ends. The CDR3 loop spans 12 amino acids. Regarding this clone: What it binds is not known.

Produced via immunoSEQ multiplex PCR; TCRdb's table is partial and in-frame only. This sample has roughly 150,000 clones, with 75% to 90% found just once. This TCR came from a man in his forties or fifties with gastric cancer. The genes are TRBV7-2 and TRBJ2-5; D uncertain. The material sequenced was peripheral blood, taken from a patient treated with photon-based radiotherapy. CDR3 sequence: CASSFSRETQYF. CDR3 in DNA: TGTGCCAGCAGCTTTAGTCGAGAGACCCAGTACTTC.